A selection of T cell receptor beta chains follows, all from one sample in a study of blood T cell repertoires in COVID-19. The data were produced by immunoSEQ multiplex PCR, yet TCRdb's version contains in-frame clones alone and is incomplete. The data show 300,000 or so clones, 86% seen once. Material for sequencing was PBMCs or T cells enriched from blood (not recorded which). These receptors came from a woman younger than 30 who had recovered from COVID-19. CDR3s include the opening cysteine and the closing phenylalanine or tryptophan. A D gene is named only where the DNA matches it firmly. The size entry is marked missing in some rows and otherwise reads once, few, many or a size class.

d_call: TRBD1
v_call: TRBV30
j_call: TRBJ1-3
cdr3_length: 15
clone_size: .
cdr3_nt: TGTGCTTTCACCAGGGGGCCCTTCTCTGGAAACACCATATATTTT
cdr3_aa: CAFTRGPFSGNTIYF

d_call: TRBD2
v_call: TRBV27
j_call: TRBJ2-1
cdr3_length: 16
clone_size: .
cdr3_nt: TGTGCCAGCAGTATCCTCCCGGGACTAGATGTCTATGAGCAGTTCTTC
cdr3_aa: CASSILPGLDVYEQFF

d_call: .
v_call: TRBV9
j_call: TRBJ2-3
cdr3_length: 14
clone_size: once
cdr3_nt: TGTGCCAGCACCGGTGGTGCTTCCACAGATACGCAGTATTTT
cdr3_aa: CASTGGASTDTQYF

d_call: .
v_call: TRBV28
j_call: TRBJ1-1
cdr3_length: 15
clone_size: .
cdr3_nt: TGTGCCAGCAGTTTAGGGGTGGGGGGTAACACTGAAGCTTTCTTT
cdr3_aa: CASSLGVGGNTEAFF

d_call: .
v_call: TRBV11-2
j_call: TRBJ2-7
cdr3_length: 13
clone_size: .
cdr3_nt: TGTGCCAGCAGCTTAGACAGGGAATACGAGCAGTACTTC
cdr3_aa: CASSLDREYEQYF

d_call: TRBD2
v_call: TRBV13
j_call: TRBJ2-7
cdr3_length: 14
clone_size: .
cdr3_nt: TGTGCCAGCAGCCTCAGCGGGGGGGCCTCTGAGCAGTACTTC
cdr3_aa: CASSLSGGASEQYF

d_call: TRBD2
v_call: TRBV12-5
j_call: TRBJ2-1
cdr3_length: 18
clone_size: few
cdr3_nt: TGTGCTAGTGGTTTTTCAGTTAGCGGGGGGGCGGTCTACAATGAGCAGTTCTTC
cdr3_aa: CASGFSVSGGAVYNEQFF

d_call: .
v_call: TRBV27
j_call: TRBJ2-3
cdr3_length: 15
clone_size: .
cdr3_nt: TGTGCCAGCAGTGCGCCCTTTTCTAGCACAGATACGCAGTATTTT
cdr3_aa: CASSAPFSSTDTQYF

d_call: TRBD2
v_call: TRBV7-9
j_call: TRBJ2-2
cdr3_length: 18
clone_size: .
cdr3_nt: TGTGCCAGCAGCCCGCGACTTGGCGGGAGGCCGAACACCGGGGAGCTGTTTTTT
cdr3_aa: CASSPRLGGRPNTGELFF

d_call: .
v_call: TRBV29-1
j_call: TRBJ1-1
cdr3_length: 13
clone_size: .
cdr3_nt: TGCAGCGTTGAAAGTTCGGAGGTCACTGAAGCTTTCTTT
cdr3_aa: CSVESSEVTEAFF

d_call: .
v_call: TRBV18
j_call: TRBJ1-4
cdr3_length: 16
clone_size: .
cdr3_nt: TGTGCCAGCTCACCACCCGGAACAGGTTCTAATGAAAAACTGTTTTTT
cdr3_aa: CASSPPGTGSNEKLFF

d_call: .
v_call: TRBV18
j_call: TRBJ2-1
cdr3_length: 14
clone_size: .
cdr3_nt: TGTGCCAGCTCACCATACGGTCGGGGCAATGAGCAGTTCTTC
cdr3_aa: CASSPYGRGNEQFF

d_call: TRBD2
v_call: TRBV29-1
j_call: TRBJ2-3
cdr3_length: 14
clone_size: .
cdr3_nt: TGCAGCGCGGCCCCAGCGGGAGTCGGAGATACGCAGTATTTT
cdr3_aa: CSAAPAGVGDTQYF

d_call: .
v_call: TRBV4-1
j_call: TRBJ1-1
cdr3_length: 15
clone_size: once
cdr3_nt: TGCGCCAGCAGCCAAGATATGGCAGGGTTTGCTGAAGCTTTCTTT
cdr3_aa: CASSQDMAGFAEAFF

d_call: TRBD1
v_call: TRBV5-6
j_call: TRBJ2-3
cdr3_length: 16
clone_size: .
cdr3_nt: TGTGCCAGCAGCAAACGTGCGGGACAGGGGACAGATACGCAGTATTTT
cdr3_aa: CASSKRAGQGTDTQYF

d_call: .
v_call: TRBV18
j_call: TRBJ1-2
cdr3_length: 16
clone_size: .
cdr3_nt: TGTGCCAGCTCACCAACCGAGACAGCCAATTTCTATGGCTACACCTTC
cdr3_aa: CASSPTETANFYGYTF

d_call: .
v_call: TRBV4-2
j_call: TRBJ1-4
cdr3_length: 15
clone_size: .
cdr3_nt: TGTGCCAGCAGCCAAGGGGCTGCAACTAATGAAAAACTGTTTTTT
cdr3_aa: CASSQGAATNEKLFF

d_call: .
v_call: TRBV28
j_call: TRBJ1-6
cdr3_length: 15
clone_size: .
cdr3_nt: TGTGCCAGCAGTTTGGAGGTCTCCTATAATTCACCCCTCCACTTT
cdr3_aa: CASSLEVSYNSPLHF

d_call: .
v_call: TRBV6-5
j_call: TRBJ2-7
cdr3_length: 12
clone_size: .
cdr3_nt: TGTGCCAGCAGCCGGAGCTCCTACGAGCAGTACTTC
cdr3_aa: CASSRSSYEQYF

d_call: TRBD1
v_call: TRBV10-1
j_call: TRBJ2-7
cdr3_length: 14
clone_size: .
cdr3_nt: TGCGCCAGCAGCCGGACAGGATTCTCCTACGAGCAGTACTTC
cdr3_aa: CASSRTGFSYEQYF

d_call: TRBD2
v_call: TRBV27
j_call: TRBJ2-3
cdr3_length: 13
clone_size: .
cdr3_nt: TGTGCCACCCAGCGGGAGGCTTCGGATACGCAGTATTTT
cdr3_aa: CATQREASDTQYF

d_call: TRBD1
v_call: TRBV6-1
j_call: TRBJ1-5
cdr3_length: 18
clone_size: .
cdr3_nt: TGTGCCAGCAGTGAATTGATGGGGACAGGGAGGTGGGATCAGCCCCAGCATTTT
cdr3_aa: CASSELMGTGRWDQPQHF

d_call: .
v_call: TRBV9
j_call: TRBJ2-2
cdr3_length: 15
clone_size: .
cdr3_nt: TGTGCCAGCAGCCTTCGGACAGCGAACACCGGGGAGCTGTTTTTT
cdr3_aa: CASSLRTANTGELFF

d_call: TRBD1
v_call: TRBV5-1
j_call: TRBJ1-2
cdr3_length: 13
clone_size: .
cdr3_nt: TGCGCCAGCAGCCAACAGGGGGCGGATGGCTACACCTTC
cdr3_aa: CASSQQGADGYTF

d_call: .
v_call: TRBV5-1
j_call: TRBJ2-2
cdr3_length: 13
clone_size: .
cdr3_nt: TGCGCCAGCAGCTTAGGAGGGCCCGGGGAGCTGTTTTTT
cdr3_aa: CASSLGGPGELFF

d_call: .
v_call: TRBV30
j_call: TRBJ1-2
cdr3_length: 14
clone_size: .
cdr3_nt: TGTGCCTGGAGAAAGTCCAGGGTCGACTATGGCTACACCTTC
cdr3_aa: CAWRKSRVDYGYTF

d_call: .
v_call: TRBV9
j_call: TRBJ1-1
cdr3_length: 15
clone_size: .
cdr3_nt: TGTGCCAGCAGCGTAGGGGGCTCCATGAACACTGAAGCTTTCTTT
cdr3_aa: CASSVGGSMNTEAFF

d_call: .
v_call: TRBV7-3
j_call: TRBJ1-1
cdr3_length: 14
clone_size: .
cdr3_nt: TGTGCCAGCAGCTCACAGGGTTCGAACACTGAAGCTTTCTTT
cdr3_aa: CASSSQGSNTEAFF

d_call: TRBD1
v_call: TRBV28
j_call: TRBJ2-3
cdr3_length: 15
clone_size: .
cdr3_nt: TGTGCCAGCAGTTTACAGGGGGCGTATACAGATACGCAGTATTTT
cdr3_aa: CASSLQGAYTDTQYF

d_call: TRBD1
v_call: TRBV28
j_call: TRBJ1-5
cdr3_length: 15
clone_size: .
cdr3_nt: TGTGCCAGCAGCCCCGGGACAGGGATGAATCAGCCCCAGCATTTT
cdr3_aa: CASSPGTGMNQPQHF

d_call: .
v_call: TRBV28
j_call: TRBJ1-2
cdr3_length: 15
clone_size: .
cdr3_nt: TGTGCCAGCAGTTCACGACGGGACAACAACTATGGCTACACCTTC
cdr3_aa: CASSSRRDNNYGYTF

d_call: .
v_call: TRBV24-1
j_call: TRBJ1-3
cdr3_length: 16
clone_size: .
cdr3_nt: TGTGCCACCAGTGATCCCGGGGGGCCCCTCGGAAACACCATATATTTT
cdr3_aa: CATSDPGGPLGNTIYF

d_call: .
v_call: TRBV7-2
j_call: TRBJ2-1
cdr3_length: 13
clone_size: few
cdr3_nt: TGTGCCAGCAGTTCTTACATTACTATTGAGCAGTTCTTC
cdr3_aa: CASSSYITIEQFF

d_call: .
v_call: TRBV18
j_call: TRBJ1-1
cdr3_length: 14
clone_size: few
cdr3_nt: TGTGCCAGCTCACCCACAGGGATGAACACTGAAGCTTTCTTT
cdr3_aa: CASSPTGMNTEAFF

d_call: .
v_call: TRBV18
j_call: TRBJ2-7
cdr3_length: 14
clone_size: .
cdr3_nt: TGTGCCAGCTCACCAGGCAGGGGGGCCTACGAGCAGTACTTC
cdr3_aa: CASSPGRGAYEQYF

d_call: .
v_call: TRBV6-5
j_call: TRBJ2-7
cdr3_length: 14
clone_size: .
cdr3_nt: TGTGCCAGCAGTTTCCCTGACAGGCTCGGGGAGCAGTACTTC
cdr3_aa: CASSFPDRLGEQYF

d_call: .
v_call: TRBV19
j_call: TRBJ2-3
cdr3_length: 15
clone_size: .
cdr3_nt: TGTGCCAGTAGTCAACAGGGTGGAAGTCCAGATACGCAGTATTTT
cdr3_aa: CASSQQGGSPDTQYF